The T cell receptor (beta chain) described here comes from a study of blood T cell repertoires in COVID-19 (dated by TCRdb to the early 2020s). A note on the overall study: Collaborator samples came from the United States, Italy and Spain and covered acute and convalescent phases of COVID-19. The prospective study material was composed of cDNA or gDNA derived from T cells, B-cell-depleted T cells, or PBMCs. Deeply sampled blood TCRbeta repertoires from subjects exposed to, actively infected with, or recovered from COVID-19 were included in the dataset. The repertoires were released in a freely available public database meant as a resource for research on the immune response to SARS-CoV-2. The samples were drawn from the first 160 participants of the ongoing ImmuneRACE study and from 1,254 subjects provided by 6 global collaborators. A de-identified subject ID, COVID-19 status, age in years and sex were almost always included in the sample metadata. Where available, HLA class I and class II types were obtained from metadata supplied by the sample provider rather than from assay-based typing. General study outcomes and caveats: The quantity of clinical and demographic metadata differed by source and by participant and was supplied without curation.

TCRbeta CDR3 regions were amplified from genomic DNA by means of the immunoSEQ Assay, a bias-controlled multiplex PCR. For the original study's pipeline: Within the assay, amplification of reference gene primers was used to estimate how many nucleated cells each sample contained. Sequence reads were collapsed and filtered to measure the absolute abundance of every unique TCRbeta CDR3 rearrangement. Productive Simpson clonality was computed per sample as the square root of Simpson's diversity index over productive rearrangements. This is the immuneACCESS table as TCRdb keeps it, with only in-frame sequences that have V and J called. A part of the clones is gone; compared with another copy, unresolved V genes explain less than half, and the rest is unexplained. Clone size and the V and J calls come from that table; the DNA yielded D and trimming. The sample table holds under 200,000 clones, of which roughly 73% were seen once. Around 2.7% of the sample comes from the top ten.

The collaborating institutions used their own protocols to collect whole blood in K2EDTA tubes. For TCRbeta analysis, collaborators shipped samples as frozen whole blood, isolated PBMCs, or DNA extracted from either of those sample types. Comments on this clone: There is no known antigen for this receptor. Within one base of it there is no much larger clone, and no base qualities were kept.

The CDR3 holds 13 amino acids from the cysteine to the phenylalanine. Only the CDR3 part of the read is kept: 39 bases, read in frame from the first base. V was cut back by 4 bases and J by 7 bases, leaving a gap of 14 bases between them. CDR1 and CDR2, per the germline V gene, are SGHRS and YFSETQ. The TCR originated in a man between 65 and 85 years old with acute or convalescent COVID-19. The V and J genes are TRBV5-1 and TRBJ1-2; D gene: possibly TRBD1, on 5 matching bases. The sample consisted of peripheral blood. The CDR3 region has the sequence CASSPGGNSGYTF. In nucleotide form, the sequence is TGCGCCAGCAGCCCGGGGGGGAACAGTGGCTACACCTTC. The full variable domain, with segments outside the CDR3 supplied by the reference TRBV5-1 and TRBJ1-2 proteins, appears as KAGVTQTPRYLIKTRGQQVTLSCSPISGHRSVSWYQQTPGQGLQFLFEYFSETQRNKGNFPGRFSGRQFSNSRSEMNVSTLELGDSALYLCASSPGGNSGYTFGSGTRLTVV.